One sample yielded the 24 T cell receptor beta chains listed below, sequenced in a study of beta chain features in type 1 diabetes. Of the isolated RNA, all was reverse transcribed, and so the sequenced material was expressed TCRB transcripts. The protocol was immunoSEQ multiplex PCR, while the TCRdb copy is restricted to in-frame clones and leaves out a portion. This sample has hundreds of thousands of clones; about 15% occur once, and the top ten carry approximately 6.7%. The sequencing sample was made of central memory CD4+ T cells from blood. Every receptor here comes from a man younger than 45 in good health.

This clone was observed a few times. The gene calls are TRBV11-1 and TRBJ2-1, with a possible D match to TRBD2 (6 bases). The CDR3 is made up of 13 amino acids. In germline, CDR1 is SGHAT, CDR2 FQDESV (reference sequence). Trimming removed 5 bases at V and 12 bases at J, with 17 bases between. DNA of the CDR3: TGTGCCAGCAGCACCCGACTAGTTAGTGCGCAGTTCTTC. Amino acid sequence: CASSTRLVSAQFF.

This clone occurred a few times. V is TRBV9 and J is TRBJ1-1, with D uncertain. With 0 bases removed from V and 4 bases from J, the gap between germline ends came to 10 bases. CDR1 is SGDLS and CDR2 is YYNGEE in the germline V gene. This CDR3 region has 14 residues. The CDR3 DNA reads as TGTGCCAGCAGCGTAGCTGGGTCCTCCACTGAAGCTTTCTTT. Translated: CASSVAGSSTEAFF.

The DNA of the CDR3 is TGTGCCAGCTTACCGCAGGGGGGGTCCCATGAGCAGTTCTTC. This translates into CASLPQGGSHEQFF. The chain links TRBV6-5 to TRBJ2-1; the D call may be TRBD1 or TRBD2 (7 bases each). CDR1 and CDR2 (germline): MNHEY, SVGAGI. Trimming took 8 bases from V and 8 from J, leaving 19 bases between them. This CDR3 contains 14 residues.

The V call is TRBV28, the J call TRBJ1-3; no clear D gene. The CDR3 consists of 13 residues. V was shortened by 2 bases and J by 4 bases, with 6 bases between the two germline ends. Germline CDR1 reads MDHEN; CDR2 reads SYDVKM. CDR3 sequence reads: CASSLQRGNTIYF. In nucleotides, the CDR3 is TGTGCCAGCAGTTTACAGCGGGGAAACACCATATATTTT.

This clone was seen only a few times. V gene TRBV13 combines with J gene TRBJ2-2; maybe TRBD2 (7 bases). This CDR3 region has 15 residues. The germline V gene encodes CDR1 PRHDT and CDR2 FYEKMQ (reference sequence). V was cut by 5 bases and J by 5 bases, with 15 bases left in between. CDR3 loop: CASSPVRGQTGELFF. CDR3 in DNA: TGTGCCAGCAGCCCCGTGCGGGGGCAAACCGGGGAGCTGTTTTTT.

V gene TRBV7-9 combines with J gene TRBJ2-2, with D perhaps matching TRBD2 (6 bases). Deletions cut 3 bases from V and 4 bases from J, with 9 bases between. CDR1 SEHNR and CDR2 FQNEAQ come from the germline V gene (reference sequence). CDR3 length: 14 amino acids. The CDR3 DNA is TGTGCCAGCAGCTTGGAGGGACTCACCGGGGAGCTGTTTTTT. It translates to CASSLEGLTGELFF.

This rearrangement joins TRBV7-3 to TRBJ1-1; 7 nucleotides agree with TRBD1. Germline lookup yields CDR1 SGHTA and CDR2 FQGTGA. This CDR3 region has 12 residues. The J segment lost 1 base and the V segment lost 11 bases, leaving 4 bases of the junction unmatched. In DNA, the CDR3 is TGTGCCGCAGGGGGAGGGAACACTGAAGCTTTCTTT. Its protein product is CAAGGGNTEAFF.

This clone came up a few times. This rearrangement joins TRBV19 to TRBJ1-5; D is ambiguous. The CDR3 loop spans 15 amino acids. Deletions cut 4 bases from V and 9 bases from J, with 19 bases between. From germline, CDR1 is LNHDA and CDR2 SQIVND (reference sequence). The CDR3 protein is CASSTPNRDQRPQHF. CDR3 nucleotide sequence: TGTGCCAGTAGTACCCCGAACAGAGATCAACGGCCCCAGCATTTT.

This clone occurred a few times. This chain links TRBV19 with TRBJ1-5, with TRBD1 matching 8 bases. In germline, CDR1 is LNHDA, CDR2 SQIVND (reference sequence). Trimming cost V 9 bases and J 0 bases; bases outside gene matches: 19. CDR3 length: 19 residues. Written as DNA, the CDR3 is TGTGCCAGCCCAACGTCGAGACAGGGGAATGGGATTAGCAATCAGCCCCAGCATTTT. Translation gives CASPTSRQGNGISNQPQHF.

This chain connects TRBV4-3 to TRBJ2-3, with 11 bases fitting TRBD2. The CDR3 runs to 17 residues. The V segment lost 1 base and the J segment 4 bases; nucleotides outside the gene matches: 7. The germline CDR1 and CDR2 sequences are LGHNA and YSLEER. The CDR3, as DNA: TGCGCCAGCAGCCAAGGGGATAGCGGGGGGGCAGCAGATACGCAGTATTTT. This codes for CASSQGDSGGAADTQYF.

This clone was observed a handful of times. The chain joins TRBV5-1 to TRBJ2-2; 7 bases fit TRBD1. Germline values: CDR1 SGHRS, CDR2 YFSETQ. The CDR3 runs to 15 residues. V was pared by 7 bases and J by 5 bases, with 11 bases of the junction left unmatched. In DNA form, the CDR3 reads TGCGCCAGCTTCATTTCAGACAGGGAAACCGGGGAGCTGTTTTTT. This translates into CASFISDRETGELFF.

There are a few counts of this clone. The rearrangement uses TRBV19 and TRBJ2-5; D is uncertain. V lost 3 bases and J 2 bases, leaving 7 bases between the germline ends. CDR3 length: 13 residues. Germline V gene data show CDR1 as LNHDA and CDR2 as SQIVND (reference sequence). The CDR3 region is CASSIHDQETQYF. The CDR3, as DNA: TGTGCCAGTAGTATCCACGATCAAGAGACCCAGTACTTC.

CDR3 in DNA: TGTGCCAGCTCATCCCGAGCGGGAACCTCCTACGAGCAGTACGTC. Its translation: CASSSRAGTSYEQYV. The gene calls are TRBV18 and TRBJ2-7, with TRBD2 matching over 7 bases. The CDR3 spans 15 residues. V lost 5 bases, J lost 0 bases, and 7 bases stayed unmatched. Germline-derived CDR1 and CDR2 are KGHSH and LQKENI.

The chain combines TRBV9 with TRBJ2-2, with a possible D match to TRBD1 (6 bases). Germline values: CDR1 SGDLS, CDR2 YYNGEE. The V and J ends lost 0 bases and 4 bases respectively, with 16 bases between them. CDR3 length: 17 residues. In nucleotides, the CDR3 is TGTGCCAGCAGCGTAGCCGGGACACCCCTGAGCACCGGGGAGCTGTTTTTT. Protein sequence: CASSVAGTPLSTGELFF.

The chain carries TRBV11-3 and TRBJ1-2, with D unclear. Trimming removed 0 bases at V and 8 bases at J, with 10 bases between. Germline values: CDR1 SGHNT, CDR2 YENEEA. This CDR3 comprises 13 residues. The CDR3 DNA follows: TGTGCCAGCAGCTTAGAGGTGGGGAGCGGCTACACCTTC. This codes for CASSLEVGSGYTF.

This clone was found a few times. The chain employs TRBV9 and TRBJ2-3; D gene unclear. The germline gives CDR1 SGDLS, CDR2 YYNGEE. V was cut by 0 bases and J by 6 bases, with 17 bases left in between. The CDR3 totals 16 residues. The CDR3 loop is CASSVGSGVVGDTQYF. The CDR3 bases are TGTGCCAGCAGCGTAGGTTCTGGGGTTGTAGGGGATACGCAGTATTTT.

This chain uses TRBV11-3 with TRBJ1-1; no firm D call. CDR1 is SGHNT, CDR2 YENEEA, per germline. Between the trimmed V and J ends, which lost 2 bases and 3 bases, there was a span of 7 bases. The CDR3 loop spans 13 amino acids. CDR3 DNA sequence: TGTGCCAGCAGCTTATCCGGTTACACTGAAGCTTTCTTT. Its protein product is CASSLSGYTEAFF.

The chain joins TRBV6-5 to TRBJ1-2, with 8 bases matching TRBD1. Germline CDR1 is MNHEY and CDR2 is SVGAGI. The CDR3 length is 12 residues. The junction had 3 bases not matched to a gene; V was cut back by 4 bases and J by 8 bases. The CDR3 bases are TGTGCCAGCAGTTTCGACAGGGGCGGCTACACCTTC. Amino acids: CASSFDRGGYTF.

The V call is TRBV2, the J call TRBJ2-7; D is unresolved. This CDR3 spans 11 amino acids. Germline values: CDR1 SNHLY, CDR2 FYNNEI. The V end lost 2 bases, the J end lost 5 bases, and 4 bases lay between the germline ends. The CDR3 reads CASSELNEQYV. As DNA, the CDR3 is TGTGCCAGCAGTGAACTTAACGAGCAGTACGTC.

The table lists this clone with many counts. V and J are TRBV5-1 and TRBJ2-1; 10 nucleotides match TRBD1. V was pared by 4 bases and J by 4 bases, with 2 bases of the junction left unmatched. The CDR3 is 14 residues long. Germline V gene lookup returns CDR1 SGHRS and CDR2 YFSETQ. The CDR3 coding sequence is TGCGCCAGCAGCAGGGGACAGGGGTACAATGAGCAGTTCTTC. It codes for CASSRGQGYNEQFF. The full variable domain, completed using reference TRBV5-1 and TRBJ2-1, is KAGVTQTPRYLIKTRGQQVTLSCSPISGHRSVSWYQQTPGQGLQFLFEYFSETQRNKGNFPGRFSGRQFSNSRSEMNVSTLELGDSALYLCASSRGQGYNEQFFGPGTRLTVL.

This CDR3 reads CASSSYREDTEAFF. The CDR3, as DNA: TGTGCCAGCAGCTCGTACAGAGAAGACACTGAAGCTTTCTTT. V is TRBV7-9 and J is TRBJ1-1; no definite D call. The V gene's germline CDR1 is SEHNR and CDR2 FQNEAQ (reference sequence). Between the trimmed V and J ends, which lost 4 bases and 3 bases, there was a span of 12 bases. CDR3 length: 14 amino acids.

This clone turned up a few times. CDR3 residues: CASSVETHEGTQYF. The CDR3 nucleotides are TGTGCCAGCAGCGTAGAGACCCATGAGGGGACCCAGTACTTC. The chain couples TRBV9 to TRBJ2-5; weak D call: TRBD2 (5 bases). V was cut by 0 bases and J by 7 bases, with 13 bases left in between. Germline V CDR1 and CDR2: SGDLS, YYNGEE. CDR3 size: 14 residues.

This clone came up many times. The chain carries TRBV9 and TRBJ2-5; 8 bases agree with TRBD1. The CDR3 is made up of 16 amino acids. Germline lookup yields CDR1 SGDLS and CDR2 YYNGEE. The V gene end was trimmed by 4 bases and the J gene end by 2 bases; junction bases not matched to a gene: 10. CDR3 sequence: CASSRIQGAPQETQYF. Written as DNA, the CDR3 is TGTGCCAGCAGCCGCATTCAGGGGGCTCCGCAAGAGACCCAGTACTTC.

The chain couples TRBV11-2 to TRBJ1-5; possible D gene TRBD1, 5 bases. This CDR3 comprises 15 residues. From germline, CDR1 is SGHAT and CDR2 FQNNGV. V gave up 1 base and J gave up 1 base, with 8 bases separating them. The CDR3 sequence is CASSLGAGSNQPQHF. The CDR3 DNA sequence: TGTGCCAGCAGCTTAGGAGCAGGGAGCAATCAGCCCCAGCATTTT. The entire variable domain, with the rest obtained from reference TRBV11-2 and TRBJ1-5, is as follows: EAGVAQSPRYKIIEKRQSVAFWCNPISGHATLYWYQQILGQGPKLLIQFQNNGVVDDSQLPKDRFSAERLKGVDSTLKIQPAKLEDSAVYLCASSLGAGSNQPQHFGDGTRLSIL.